This entry features one T cell receptor (beta chain) sequence. What it binds is unknown. This sample is part of a study of T cell responses to AZD1222 COVID-19 vaccine. General observations from the study: Regions 160-218 and 743-854 dominated among vaccine-associated CD4 TCRs spanning spike. Clonal diversity may have been underestimated, and the donors were mostly white British, with more females than males. Reports say nearly half of spike-specific TCRs go after unmutated variant regions.

Looked up from germline, CDR1 is SGHTA and CDR2 is FQGNSA. CDR3 size: 13 residues. The V segment lost 4 bases and the J segment 7 bases; nucleotides outside the gene matches: 2. Here immunoSEQ multiplex PCR was the method, and the copy in TCRdb shows in-frame clones only, minus some. The sample shows 80,000 to 95,000 clones, around 80% of them seen only once. This TCR derives from an adult in good health. The input for sequencing was peripheral blood, taken on day 0 of AZD1222 vaccination. The chain recombines TRBV7-2 with TRBJ2-4; 9 bases are a match to TRBD1. CDR3 amino acids: CASSSTGGNIQYF. CDR3 in DNA: TGTGCCAGCAGCTCGACAGGGGGGAACATTCAGTACTTC.